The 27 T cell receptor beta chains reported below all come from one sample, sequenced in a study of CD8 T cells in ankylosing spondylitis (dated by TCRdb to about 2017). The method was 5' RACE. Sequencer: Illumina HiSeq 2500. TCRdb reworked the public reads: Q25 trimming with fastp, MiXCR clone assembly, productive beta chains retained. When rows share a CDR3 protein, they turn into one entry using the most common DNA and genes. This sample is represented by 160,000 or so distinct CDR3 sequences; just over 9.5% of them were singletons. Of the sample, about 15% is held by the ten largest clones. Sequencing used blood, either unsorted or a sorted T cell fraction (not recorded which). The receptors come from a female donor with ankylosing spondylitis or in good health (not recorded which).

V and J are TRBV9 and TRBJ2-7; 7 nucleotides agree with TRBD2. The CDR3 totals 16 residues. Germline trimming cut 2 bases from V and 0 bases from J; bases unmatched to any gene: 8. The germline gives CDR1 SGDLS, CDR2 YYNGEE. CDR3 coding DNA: TGTGCCAGCAGCGTCGGGAGCGGGGCCGACTCCTACGAGCAGTACTTC. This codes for CASSVGSGADSYEQYF.

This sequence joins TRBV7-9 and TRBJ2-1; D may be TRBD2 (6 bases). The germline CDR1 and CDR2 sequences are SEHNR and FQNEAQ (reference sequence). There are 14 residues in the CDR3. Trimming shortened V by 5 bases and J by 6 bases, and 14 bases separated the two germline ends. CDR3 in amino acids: CASSRVAGLNEQFF. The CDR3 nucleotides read TGTGCCAGCAGCCGCGTGGCGGGACTCAATGAGCAGTTCTTC.

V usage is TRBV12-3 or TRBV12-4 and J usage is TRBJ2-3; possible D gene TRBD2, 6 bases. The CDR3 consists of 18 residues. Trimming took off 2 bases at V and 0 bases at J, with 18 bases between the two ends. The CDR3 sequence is CASSLLWVVGRSTDTQYF. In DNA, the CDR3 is TGTGCCAGCAGTTTATTGTGGGTCGTCGGGAGAAGCACAGATACGCAGTATTTT.

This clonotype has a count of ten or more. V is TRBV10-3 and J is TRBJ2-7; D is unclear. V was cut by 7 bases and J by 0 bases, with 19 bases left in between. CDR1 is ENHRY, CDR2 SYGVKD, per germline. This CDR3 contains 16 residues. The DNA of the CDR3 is TGTGCCATCACTACAAGGGTGGGCGGTAGCTCCTACGAGCAGTACTTC. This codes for CAITTRVGGSSYEQYF.

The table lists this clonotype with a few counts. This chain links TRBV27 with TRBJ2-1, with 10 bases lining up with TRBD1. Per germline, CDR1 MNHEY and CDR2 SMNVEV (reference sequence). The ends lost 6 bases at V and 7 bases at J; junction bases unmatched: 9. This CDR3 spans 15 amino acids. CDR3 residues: CASRDGQGGNNEQFF. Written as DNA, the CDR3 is TGTGCCAGCAGGGATGGACAGGGGGGGAATAATGAGCAGTTCTTC.

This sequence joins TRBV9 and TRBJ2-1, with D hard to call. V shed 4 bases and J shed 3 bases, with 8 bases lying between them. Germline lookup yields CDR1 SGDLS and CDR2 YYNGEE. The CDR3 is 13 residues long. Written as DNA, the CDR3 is TGTGCCAGCAGCCCCGGTTACTACAATGAGCAGTTCTTC. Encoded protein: CASSPGYYNEQFF.

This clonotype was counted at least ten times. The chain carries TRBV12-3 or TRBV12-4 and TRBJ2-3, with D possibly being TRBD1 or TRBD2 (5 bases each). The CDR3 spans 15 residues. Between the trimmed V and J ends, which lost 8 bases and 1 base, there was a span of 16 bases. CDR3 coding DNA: TGTGCCAGCCTAGGTTCGCAGGGACGCACAGATACGCAGTATTTT. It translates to CASLGSQGRTDTQYF.

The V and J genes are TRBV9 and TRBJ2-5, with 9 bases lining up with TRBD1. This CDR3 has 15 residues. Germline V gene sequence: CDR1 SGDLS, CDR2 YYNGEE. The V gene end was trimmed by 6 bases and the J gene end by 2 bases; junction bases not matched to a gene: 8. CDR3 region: CASTSTGTGQETQYF. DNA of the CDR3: TGTGCCAGCACTTCGACCGGGACAGGGCAAGAGACCCAGTACTTC.

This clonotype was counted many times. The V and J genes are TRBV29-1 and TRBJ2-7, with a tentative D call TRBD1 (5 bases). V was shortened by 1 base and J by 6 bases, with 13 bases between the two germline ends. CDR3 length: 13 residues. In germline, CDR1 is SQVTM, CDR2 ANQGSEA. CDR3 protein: CSVEADWGLEQYF. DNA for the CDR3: TGCAGCGTTGAAGCCGACTGGGGCCTCGAGCAGTACTTC.

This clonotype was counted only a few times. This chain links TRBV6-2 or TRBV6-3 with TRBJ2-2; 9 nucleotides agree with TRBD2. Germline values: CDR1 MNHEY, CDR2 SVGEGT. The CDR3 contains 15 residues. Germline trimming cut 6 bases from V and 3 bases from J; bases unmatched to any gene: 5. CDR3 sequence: CASSTGTSHTGELFF. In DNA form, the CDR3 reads TGTGCCAGCAGCACCGGGACTAGCCACACCGGGGAGCTGTTTTTT.

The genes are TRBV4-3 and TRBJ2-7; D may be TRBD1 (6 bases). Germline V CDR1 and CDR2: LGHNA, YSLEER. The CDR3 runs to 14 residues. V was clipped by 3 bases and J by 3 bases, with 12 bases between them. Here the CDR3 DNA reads TGCGCCAGCAGCCAGTCGACAGGCTTCTACGAGCAGTACTTC. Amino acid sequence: CASSQSTGFYEQYF.

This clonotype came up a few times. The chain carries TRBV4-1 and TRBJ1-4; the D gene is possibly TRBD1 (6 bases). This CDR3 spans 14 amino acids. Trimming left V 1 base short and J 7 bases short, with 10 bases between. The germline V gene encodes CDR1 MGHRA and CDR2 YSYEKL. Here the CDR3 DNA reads TGCGCCAGCAGCCAAGCAAGGGGGGCTGAAAAACTGTTTTTT. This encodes CASSQARGAEKLFF.

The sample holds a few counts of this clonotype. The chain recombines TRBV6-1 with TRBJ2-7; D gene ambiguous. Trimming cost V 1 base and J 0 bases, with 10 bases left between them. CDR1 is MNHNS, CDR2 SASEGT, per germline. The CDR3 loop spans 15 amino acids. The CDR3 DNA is TGTGCCAGCAGTGAAGGGGCAGGCCTCTCCTACGAGCAGTACTTC. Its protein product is CASSEGAGLSYEQYF.

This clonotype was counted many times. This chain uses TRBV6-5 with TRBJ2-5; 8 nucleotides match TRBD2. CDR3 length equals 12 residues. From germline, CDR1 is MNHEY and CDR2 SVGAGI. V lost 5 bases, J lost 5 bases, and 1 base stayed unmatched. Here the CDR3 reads CASSTGGETQYF. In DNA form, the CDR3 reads TGTGCCAGCAGTACGGGAGGGGAGACCCAGTACTTC.

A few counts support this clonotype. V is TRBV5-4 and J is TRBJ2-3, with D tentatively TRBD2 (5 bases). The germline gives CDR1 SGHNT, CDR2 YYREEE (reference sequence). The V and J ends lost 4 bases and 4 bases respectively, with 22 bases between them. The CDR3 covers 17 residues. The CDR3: CASSPGAGPAPPDTQYF. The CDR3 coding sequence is TGTGCCAGCAGCCCGGGTGCGGGTCCAGCCCCCCCAGATACGCAGTATTTT.

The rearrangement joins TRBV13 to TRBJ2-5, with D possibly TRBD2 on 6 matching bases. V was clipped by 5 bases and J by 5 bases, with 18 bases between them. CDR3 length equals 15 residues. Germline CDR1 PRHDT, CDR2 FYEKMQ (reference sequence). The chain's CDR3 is CASSLTLRGRETQYF. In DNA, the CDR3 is TGTGCCAGCAGCCTAACTTTAAGAGGGAGGGAGACCCAGTACTTC.

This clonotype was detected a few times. CDR3 region: CSASDPDTLYEQYF. The DNA of the CDR3 is TGCAGTGCTAGTGATCCTGATACTCTCTACGAGCAGTACTTC. The chain has TRBV20-1 and TRBJ2-7; the D is unclear. This CDR3 spans 14 amino acids. Trimming removed 3 bases from V and 3 bases from J, with 15 bases in between. Per the germline V gene, CDR1 is DFQATT and CDR2 is SNEGSKA (reference sequence).

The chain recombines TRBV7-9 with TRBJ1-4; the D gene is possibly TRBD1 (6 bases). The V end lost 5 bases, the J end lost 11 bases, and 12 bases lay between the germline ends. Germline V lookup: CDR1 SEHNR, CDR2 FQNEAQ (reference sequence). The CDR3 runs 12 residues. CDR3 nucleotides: TGTGCCAGCAGCCCGGGGGGCGGGAAACTGTTTTTT. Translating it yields CASSPGGGKLFF.

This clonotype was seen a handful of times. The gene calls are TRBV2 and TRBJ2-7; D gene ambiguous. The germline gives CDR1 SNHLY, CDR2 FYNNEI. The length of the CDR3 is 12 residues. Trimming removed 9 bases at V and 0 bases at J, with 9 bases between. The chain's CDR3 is CASRAHSYEQYF. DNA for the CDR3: TGTGCCAGTCGGGCCCACTCCTACGAGCAGTACTTC. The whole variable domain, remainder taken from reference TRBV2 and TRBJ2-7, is EPEVTQTPSHQVTQMGQEVILRCVPISNHLYFYWYRQILGQKVEFLVSFYNNEISEKSEIFDDQFSVERPDGSNFTLKIRSTKLEDSAMYFCASRAHSYEQYFGPGTRLTVT.

In nucleotides, the CDR3 is TGTGCCAGCAGCCACTCAGGGGGTGAGCAGTTCTTC. It specifies CASSHSGGEQFF. The V call is TRBV6-2 or TRBV6-3, the J call TRBJ2-1; 7 bases map to TRBD1. The CDR3 has 12 amino acids. CDR1 is MNHEY, CDR2 SVGEGT, per germline. The junction had 5 bases not matched to a gene; V was cut back by 6 bases and J by 9 bases.

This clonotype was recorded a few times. The CDR3 here is CASSQEEQAQYNEQFF. CDR3 in DNA: TGTGCCAGCAGCCAAGAGGAACAGGCCCAATACAATGAGCAGTTCTTC. The V gene is TRBV4-2, the J gene TRBJ2-1; the D gene is possibly TRBD1 (5 bases). The ends were cut back, 0 bases at V and 4 bases at J, with 13 bases in the middle. The V gene's germline CDR1 is LGHNA and CDR2 YNFKEQ. The CDR3 is 16 residues long.

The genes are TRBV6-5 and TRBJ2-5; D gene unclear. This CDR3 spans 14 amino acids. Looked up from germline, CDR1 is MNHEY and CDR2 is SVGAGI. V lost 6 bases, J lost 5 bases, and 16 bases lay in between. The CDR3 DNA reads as TGTGCCAGCAGGTTAGGCAGTTCGTACGAGACCCAGTACTTC. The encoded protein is CASRLGSSYETQYF.

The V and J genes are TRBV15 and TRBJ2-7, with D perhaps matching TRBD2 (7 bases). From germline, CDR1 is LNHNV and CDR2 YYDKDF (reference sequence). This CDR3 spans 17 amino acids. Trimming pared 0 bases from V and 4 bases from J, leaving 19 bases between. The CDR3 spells CATSRDWRGGRSYEQYF. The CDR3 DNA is TGTGCCACCAGCAGAGATTGGAGGGGGGGGCGATCTTACGAGCAGTACTTC.

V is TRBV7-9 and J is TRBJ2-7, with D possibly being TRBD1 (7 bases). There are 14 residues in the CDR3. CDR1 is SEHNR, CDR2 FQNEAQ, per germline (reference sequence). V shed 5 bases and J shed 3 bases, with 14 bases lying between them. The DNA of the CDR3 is TGTGCCAGCAGCCGGGGGACAGCGGGCTACGAGCAGTACTTC. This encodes CASSRGTAGYEQYF. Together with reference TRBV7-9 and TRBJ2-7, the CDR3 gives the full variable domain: DTGVSQNPRHKITKRGQNVTFRCDPISEHNRLYWYRQTLGQGPEFLTYFQNEAQLEKSRLLSDRFSAERPKGSFSTLEIQRTEQGDSAMYLCASSRGTAGYEQYFGPGTRLTVT.

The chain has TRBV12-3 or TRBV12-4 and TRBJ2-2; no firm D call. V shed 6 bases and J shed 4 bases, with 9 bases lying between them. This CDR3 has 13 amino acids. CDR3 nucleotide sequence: TGTGCCAGCAGACCAACGGGCACCGGGGAGCTGTTTTTT. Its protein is CASRPTGTGELFF.

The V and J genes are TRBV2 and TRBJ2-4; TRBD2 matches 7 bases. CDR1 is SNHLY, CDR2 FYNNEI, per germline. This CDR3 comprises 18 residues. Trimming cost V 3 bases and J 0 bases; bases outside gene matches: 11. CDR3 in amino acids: CASSDWGGTRLAKNIQYF. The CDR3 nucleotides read TGTGCCAGCAGTGACTGGGGGGGGACCCGACTAGCCAAAAACATTCAGTACTTC.

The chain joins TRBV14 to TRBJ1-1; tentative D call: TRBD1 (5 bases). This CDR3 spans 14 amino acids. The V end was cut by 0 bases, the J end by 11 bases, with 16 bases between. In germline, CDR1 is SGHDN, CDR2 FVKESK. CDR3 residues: CASSQEGRAPSAFF. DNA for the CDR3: TGTGCCAGCAGCCAAGAGGGCAGGGCCCCATCGGCTTTCTTT. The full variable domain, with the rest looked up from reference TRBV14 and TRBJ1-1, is EAGVTQFPSHSVIEKGQTVTLRCDPISGHDNLYWYRRVMGKEIKFLLHFVKESKQDESGMPNNRFLAERTGGTYSTLKVQPAELEDSGVYFCASSQEGRAPSAFFGQGTRLTVV.